This is a list of T cell receptor beta chains from one sample in a study of human T cells and chemical hapten exposure. Via MiXCR, TCRdb re-called the RACE reads, giving one row per CDR3 protein. In the table there are more than 110,000 distinct CDR3 sequences, approximately 12% of which are singletons. This specimen consisted of whole blood, obtained in connection with sensitization to the hapten diphenylcyclopropenone (DPC). These receptors all stem from a woman aged 50 to 60 with alopecia areata. Some clones in this sample may be carry-over from other donors' samples. The CDR3 runs from the conserved cysteine through the conserved F or W. The D gene is left open where the match is weak. Expanded clones get a size class; other rows say once, few or many, or leave the size out.

J gene,clone size,V gene,D gene,CDR3 DNA,CDR3 protein
TRBJ2-3,NA,TRBV30,NA,TGTGCCTGGAGTGTACGGTCGGAAAAGAGCAACACAGATACGCAGTATTTT,CAWSVRSEKSNTDTQYF
TRBJ2-7,few,TRBV6-2/TRBV6-3,NA,TGTGCCAGCAGTTACTCCAGGGTTGTGTCCTACGAGCAGTACTTC,CASSYSRVVSYEQYF
TRBJ2-3,few,TRBV11-2,NA,TGTGCCAGCAGCTTAGTTGCACTGAGCACAGATACGCAGTATTTT,CASSLVALSTDTQYF
TRBJ2-2,few,TRBV29-1,TRBD2,TGCAGCGTAATAGCGGGTTTGAACACCGGGGAGCTGTTTTTT,CSVIAGLNTGELFF
TRBJ2-2,NA,TRBV4-3,TRBD2,TGCGCCAGCAGCCAAGTAGGACTAGCGGGATCGAACACCGGGGAGCTGTTTTTT,CASSQVGLAGSNTGELFF
TRBJ2-7,NA,TRBV7-2,TRBD1,TGTGCCAGCAGCTTTCAAGGGGGCAGGTACGAGCAGTACTTC,CASSFQGGRYEQYF
TRBJ2-1,many,TRBV27,NA,TGTGCCAGCAGTCCCGACTCCCAGGCGTTCAATGAGCAGTTCTTC,CASSPDSQAFNEQFF
TRBJ1-1,many,TRBV7-2,NA,TGTGCCAGCAGCTTAGGGGTCCCCGGTGGGACTGAAGCTTTCTTT,CASSLGVPGGTEAFF
TRBJ1-6,NA,TRBV30,NA,TGTGCCTGGACCGCCGGGGGGGGAAATTCACCCCTCCACTTT,CAWTAGGGNSPLHF
TRBJ2-2,NA,TRBV28,NA,TGTGCCAGTCGAGGAAGCGGAATCACCGGGGAGCTGTTTTTT,CASRGSGITGELFF
TRBJ2-1,NA,TRBV5-1,TRBD2,TGCGCCAGCAGCATGAGCGGGAACTCCTACAATGAGCAGTTCTTC,CASSMSGNSYNEQFF
TRBJ2-2,few,TRBV20-1,TRBD2,TGCAGTGCCACATCGGGACTAGCGGGAGTGGGCGGGGAGCTGTTTTTT,CSATSGLAGVGGELFF
TRBJ2-7,NA,TRBV28,NA,TGTGCCAGCAGTTTGCCGACTACCTCCTACGAGCAGTACTTC,CASSLPTTSYEQYF
TRBJ2-7,few,TRBV5-1,NA,TGCGCCAGCAGCTTGGGACTCCTGTCCGACGAGCAGTACTTC,CASSLGLLSDEQYF
TRBJ2-1,NA,TRBV9,NA,TGTGCCAGCAGCGCCCGGGAGTTCAATGAGCAGTTCTTC,CASSAREFNEQFF
TRBJ2-6,NA,TRBV11-2,NA,TGTGCCAGCAGCCCGCCCTCTGGGGCCAACGTCCTGACTTTC,CASSPPSGANVLTF
TRBJ2-7,NA,TRBV12-3/TRBV12-4,TRBD1,TGTGCCAGCAGTTTACGTCAGGGGGTAAGCTACGAGCAGTACTTC,CASSLRQGVSYEQYF
TRBJ1-1,few,TRBV23-1,NA,TGCGCCAGCAGTCAATCGGGACTAGGACTGATGGACACTGAAGCTTTCTTT,CASSQSGLGLMDTEAFF
TRBJ1-1,many,TRBV4-3,NA,TGCGCCAGCAGCCAAGGCAGGGGCACTGAAGCTTTCTTT,CASSQGRGTEAFF
TRBJ1-5,many,TRBV6-1,NA,TGTGCCAGCAGTGAAGTCGAGAATCAGCCCCAGCATTTT,CASSEVENQPQHF
TRBJ2-1,NA,TRBV29-1,NA,TGCAGCGCCGTATCCCCCGGGACTGTCTACAATGAGCAGTTCTTC,CSAVSPGTVYNEQFF
TRBJ1-4,NA,TRBV7-6,NA,TGTGCCAGCAGCTTAACCCAGGTGTCTGGGAATGAAAAACTGTTTTTT,CASSLTQVSGNEKLFF
TRBJ2-7,many,TRBV10-3,TRBD1,TGTGCCATCAGTGAATCGGGACAGGGTTACGAGCAGTACTTC,CAISESGQGYEQYF
TRBJ2-3,NA,TRBV28,NA,TGTGCCAGCAGTCTAGGGGGGGTGAAGGCAGATACGCAGTATTTT,CASSLGGVKADTQYF
TRBJ2-6,many,TRBV20-1,NA,TGCAGTGCTAGAGATCGGGCTAAGACAGCTAACTCTGGGGCCAACGTCCTGACTTTC,CSARDRAKTANSGANVLTF
TRBJ2-7,NA,TRBV11-2,TRBD1,TGTGCCAGCAGCGTGGACAGGGGTGGATACGAGCAGTACTTC,CASSVDRGGYEQYF
TRBJ2-3,many,TRBV7-2,TRBD1,TGTGCCAGCAGCCAACAGGGGGCTACGCAGTATTTT,CASSQQGATQYF
TRBJ2-7,few,TRBV29-1,TRBD2,TGCAGCGTTGAAATTGGACTAGCGGGTGCCTACGAGCAGTACTTC,CSVEIGLAGAYEQYF
TRBJ2-3,NA,TRBV20-1,TRBD2,TGCAGTACTCGGGGGGGGAGCGCCACTAGCACAGATACGCAGTATTTT,CSTRGGSATSTDTQYF
TRBJ2-7,many,TRBV5-1,NA,TGCGCCAGCAGCGAGGGACTCCTAAGCTCCTACGAGCAGTACTTC,CASSEGLLSSYEQYF
TRBJ2-2,few,TRBV7-3,TRBD1,TGTGCCAGCAGCTTAAGGACAGGGGCAGGACCCGGGGAGCTGTTTTTT,CASSLRTGAGPGELFF
TRBJ2-7,NA,TRBV5-4,TRBD2,TGTGCCAGCAGCTTCAGCGGGGGGGCCTACGAGCAGTACTTC,CASSFSGGAYEQYF
TRBJ1-1,NA,TRBV30,TRBD1,TGTGCCTGGAGTGTGCAGGGGGGGAACACTGAAGCTTTCTTT,CAWSVQGGNTEAFF
TRBJ2-3,many,TRBV7-9,NA,TGTGCCAGCAGCCGAGAAGATACGCAGTATTTT,CASSREDTQYF
TRBJ1-1,many,TRBV11-2,NA,TGTGCCAGCAGCTTAGCCAGGGGCGGTGGGGCTGAAGCTTTCTTT,CASSLARGGGAEAFF
TRBJ2-5,many,TRBV7-9,NA,TGTGCCAGCAGCTTGGACAGCCTGGCGGCGGAGACCCAGTACTTC,CASSLDSLAAETQYF
TRBJ2-7,few,TRBV2,TRBD2,TGTGCCAGCCGCTATCCCCGTGAAGGACTTTCCGGCGGGAGTCGCTACGAGCAGTACTTC,CASRYPREGLSGGSRYEQYF
TRBJ2-5,NA,TRBV7-8,TRBD2,TGTGCCAGCAGCACGCCGGGACTAGCGGGTCTCCAAGAGACCCAGTACTTC,CASSTPGLAGLQETQYF
TRBJ2-1,many,TRBV6-2/TRBV6-3,TRBD2,TGTGCCAGCAGTTCCCTTCCCGGGACTAGCGGGAGGGGGAATGAGCAGTTCTTC,CASSSLPGTSGRGNEQFF
TRBJ2-7,many,TRBV4-1,NA,TGCGCCAGCAGCCAAGGGGAGAGTCGGCACGAGCAGTACTTC,CASSQGESRHEQYF
TRBJ2-5,many,TRBV28,TRBD1,TGTGCCAGCAGTCCTACCGGGACAGGGGGCTCGGAGACCCAGTACTTC,CASSPTGTGGSETQYF
TRBJ2-3,NA,TRBV7-9,TRBD2,TGTGCCAGCAGCTCACTAGCGGGAGGTGGCACAGATACGCAGTATTTT,CASSSLAGGGTDTQYF
TRBJ2-3,NA,TRBV10-2,TRBD1,TGCGCCAGCAGAGCAGGGGGTGGGCATCCCACAGATACGCAGTATTTT,CASRAGGGHPTDTQYF
TRBJ1-2,many,TRBV7-2,NA,TGTGCCAGCAGCTTAGGACGGACCCTGCGAGCTAACTATGGCTACACCTTC,CASSLGRTLRANYGYTF
TRBJ2-7,NA,TRBV7-8,NA,TGTGCCAGCAGCTTACTATCCGAGCAGTACTTC,CASSLLSEQYF
TRBJ2-1,few,TRBV7-3,NA,TGTGCCAGCAGCTTAACGGCCGCTGCCAATGAGCAGTTCTTC,CASSLTAAANEQFF
TRBJ2-1,few,TRBV29-1,NA,TGCAGCGTTGGAAGACAGAGCTCCTACAATGAGCAGTTCTTC,CSVGRQSSYNEQFF
TRBJ1-2,many,TRBV5-1,NA,TGCGCCAGCAGGACGAGCACCACGCGATCTAACTATGGCTACACCTTC,CASRTSTTRSNYGYTF
TRBJ2-3,few,TRBV7-3,NA,TGTGCCAGCAGCTCAAGCCCGGGACCAAGTACGCAGTATTTT,CASSSSPGPSTQYF
TRBJ1-4,NA,TRBV29-1,NA,TGCAGCGTTGAAGAAGCCGGGTCAAAACTGTTTTTT,CSVEEAGSKLFF
TRBJ1-2,many,TRBV14,NA,TGTGCCAGCAGCCCGCACAGGGTCTATGGCTACACCTTC,CASSPHRVYGYTF
TRBJ2-7,many,TRBV20-1,NA,TGCAGTGCTAGCCGGTCCAGCGGACTAACCTACGAGCAGTACTTC,CSASRSSGLTYEQYF
TRBJ2-1,few,TRBV28,NA,TGTGCCAGCAGTTTAAATCTAAGGGAGCAGTTCTTC,CASSLNLREQFF
TRBJ2-2,NA,TRBV24-1,NA,TGTGCCACCAGTACCCGTGGCACCGGGGAGCTGTTTTTT,CATSTRGTGELFF
TRBJ1-4,few,TRBV20-1,TRBD1,TGCAGTGCCCTTTGGGGGACAGGGGACGAAAAACTGTTTTTT,CSALWGTGDEKLFF
TRBJ2-1,NA,TRBV28,NA,TGTGCCAGCAGTCTAGGAGGGTCCGGAGAGGGGGAGCAGTTCTTC,CASSLGGSGEGEQFF
TRBJ2-7,NA,TRBV12-3/TRBV12-4,TRBD1,TGTGCCAGCAGGAGACCACAAGGGGGGACAGGAACCTACGAGCAGTACTTC,CASRRPQGGTGTYEQYF
TRBJ1-2,few,TRBV3-1,TRBD1,TGTGCCAGCAGCCAACTCGGGGACAGTCAAGGCGGCTACACCTTC,CASSQLGDSQGGYTF
TRBJ2-3,NA,TRBV7-9,NA,TGTGCCAGCAGCTTAGAAATAGGAACGCAGTATTTT,CASSLEIGTQYF
TRBJ1-6,NA,TRBV6-2/TRBV6-3,TRBD1,TGTGCCAGCAGTCACAGACAGGGGAGCGATTCACCCCTCCACTTT,CASSHRQGSDSPLHF